These 29 T cell receptor beta chains share one sample of origin, sequenced in a study of cytomegalovirus exposure and HLA in healthy donors. Use of 60 Vbeta and 13 Jbeta primers characterized the PCR. Method: immunoSEQ multiplex PCR; TCRdb's copy keeps in-frame clones and lacks some. The sample records around 160,000 clones, more than 65% being singletons. Sequencing used PBMCs. These receptors were collected from a young man in good health and CMV-seropositive.

The sample holds one count of this clone. V and J are TRBV7-9 and TRBJ2-3; 9 bases fit TRBD1. From germline, CDR1 is SEHNR and CDR2 FQNEAQ (reference sequence). This CDR3 has 16 residues. After removal of 3 bases from V and 2 bases from J, the junction contained 6 bases not matched to a gene. In DNA, the CDR3 is TGTGCCAGCAGCTTTGGGGACAGGGTCTTCACAGATACGCAGTATTTT. Its translation: CASSFGDRVFTDTQYF.

This clone has a single count. V usage is TRBV7-8 and J usage is TRBJ1-5; 10 bases line up with TRBD1. The CDR3 length is 16 residues. Germline V gene lookup returns CDR1 SGHVS and CDR2 FQNEAQ. The V and J ends lost 5 bases and 1 base, in that order; junction bases with no gene match: 5. The CDR3 nucleotides read TGTGCCAGCAGCACCGGACAGGGGGTAAGCAATCAGCCCCAGCATTTT. Its translation is CASSTGQGVSNQPQHF.

This sequence joins TRBV6-1 and TRBJ1-2, with TRBD1 identical over 7 bases. V dropped 7 bases and J dropped 4; count of bases not matched to a gene: 12. CDR3 length equals 15 residues. Germline CDR1 MNHNS, CDR2 SASEGT. The CDR3 is CASNVPGQKTYGYTF. In nucleotides, the CDR3 is TGTGCCAGCAACGTCCCGGGACAGAAAACCTATGGCTACACCTTC.

Remarks on this clone: Other DNA sequences in this specimen translate into the identical CDR3. V usage is TRBV4-1 and J usage is TRBJ1-4; D possibly corresponds to TRBD1 (5 bases). The CDR3 has 16 residues. Germline V gives CDR1 MGHRA, CDR2 YSYEKL. Trimming cost V 0 bases and J 1 base, with 9 bases left between them. DNA of the CDR3: TGCGCCAGCAGCCAAGACGGGGGAGGAACTAATGAAAAACTGTTTTTT. Amino acids: CASSQDGGGTNEKLFF.

The V and J genes are TRBV11-2 and TRBJ2-1, with TRBD2 matching over 9 bases. The CDR3 is 15 residues long. J was trimmed by 4 bases and V by 4 bases; bases with no gene match: 5. In germline, CDR1 is SGHAT, CDR2 FQNNGV. CDR3 DNA: TGTGCCAGCAGCTCAACTAGCGGGCCTTACAATGAGCAGTTCTTC. Translated, it gives CASSSTSGPYNEQFF. The full variable domain, completed using reference TRBV11-2 and TRBJ2-1, is EAGVAQSPRYKIIEKRQSVAFWCNPISGHATLYWYQQILGQGPKLLIQFQNNGVVDDSQLPKDRFSAERLKGVDSTLKIQPAKLEDSAVYLCASSSTSGPYNEQFFGPGTRLTVL.

This sequence joins TRBV19 and TRBJ2-5, with 15 bases matching TRBD2. This CDR3 has 16 amino acids. The ends lost 4 bases at V and 4 bases at J; junction bases unmatched: 4. CDR1 and CDR2 from the germline V gene are LNHDA and SQIVND (reference sequence). CDR3 protein: CASSTRGLAGGETQYF. CDR3 nucleotides: TGTGCCAGTAGTACCAGGGGACTAGCGGGGGGAGAGACCCAGTACTTC.

This clone was seen a handful of times. One junction end does not reproduce the germline sequence, and a read error may be involved. The chain recombines TRBV6-5 with TRBJ1-1, with D possibly matching TRBD1 (5 bases). The CDR3 extends over 11 amino acids. The germline gives CDR1 MNHEY, CDR2 SVGAGI. The CDR3 DNA reads TGTGCCAGCGGCCAAACGACAGTGCTTATCTTT. Protein: CASGQTTVLIF.

To note about this clone: Its ends do not fully match the called genes, so a read error is possible. V and J are TRBV25-1 and TRBJ1-1; TRBD1 is a possible D gene (5 bases). Germline lookup yields CDR1 MGHDK and CDR2 SYGVNS. The CDR3 has 12 residues. The CDR3 sequence is CASSAPAQGPDF. The CDR3 DNA reads as TGTGCCAGCAGTGCCCCGGCCCAGGGCCCGGACTTT.

The chain carries TRBV11-2 and TRBJ2-1; D possibly corresponds to TRBD1 (6 bases). Germline V CDR1 and CDR2: SGHAT, FQNNGV. The CDR3 totals 14 residues. V gave up 3 bases and J gave up 8 bases, with 14 bases separating them. The CDR3 nucleotides are TGTGCCAGCAGCTTCGCAGGGGCGGTAGATGAGCAGTTCTTC. Translating gives CASSFAGAVDEQFF.

This clone has a single count. This chain connects TRBV7-2 to TRBJ1-3, with D hard to call. The germline gives CDR1 SGHTA, CDR2 FQGNSA. Trimming cost V 1 base and J 1 base, with 8 bases left between them. The length of the CDR3 is 15 residues. CDR3 coding DNA: TGTGCCAGCAGCTTAGTCGCGGCTTCTGGAAACACCATATATTTT. Its protein is CASSLVAASGNTIYF.

This clone was recorded only once. The gene calls are TRBV2 and TRBJ2-7; 8 positions agree with TRBD1. J was trimmed by 2 bases and V by 6 bases; bases with no gene match: 3. Germline CDR1 SNHLY, CDR2 FYNNEI. This CDR3 has 13 residues. The CDR3 DNA sequence: TGTGCCAGCAGGCCGACAGGGGCCTACGAGCAGTACGTC. It translates to CASRPTGAYEQYV.

The chain recombines TRBV11-2 with TRBJ1-2, with 7 bases that match TRBD1. The V segment lost 5 bases and the J segment 6 bases; nucleotides outside the gene matches: 18. The CDR3 extends over 17 amino acids. Germline CDR1 and CDR2: SGHAT and FQNNGV. The CDR3 here is CASSLYSTGMGGNGYTF. Here the CDR3 DNA reads TGTGCCAGCAGCCTTTATTCGACAGGGATGGGAGGAAATGGCTACACCTTC.

The J gene is TRBJ2-2, the V gene TRBV7-2; 11 bases align to TRBD2. The CDR3 extends over 18 amino acids. V trimming: 5 bases; J trimming: 5 bases; junction bases outside the gene matches: 13. In germline, CDR1 is SGHTA, CDR2 FQGNSA. CDR3 residues: CASSARLAGKVETGELFF. In DNA form, the CDR3 reads TGTGCCAGCAGCGCCCGACTAGCGGGAAAGGTAGAGACCGGGGAGCTGTTTTTT.

This clone has just a few counts. This chain joins TRBV7-9 and TRBJ2-5; 8 bases map to TRBD2. The V and J ends lost 3 bases and 7 bases, in that order; junction bases with no gene match: 10. Germline V gene data show CDR1 as SEHNR and CDR2 as FQNEAQ (reference sequence). The length of the CDR3 is 15 residues. CDR3 in DNA: TGTGCCAGCAGCTTGGGAGGACTAGCCGGCGGGACCCAGTACTTC. Protein: CASSLGGLAGGTQYF.

The CDR3 sequence is CASSESGRYNEQFF. The CDR3 DNA is TGTGCCAGCAGTGAAAGCGGGAGGTACAATGAGCAGTTCTTC. The chain is built from TRBV6-1 and TRBJ2-1; 9 bases map to TRBD2. Germline loops: CDR1 MNHNS, CDR2 SASEGT. This CDR3 has 14 amino acids. The V gene end was trimmed by 2 bases and the J gene end by 4 bases; junction bases not matched to a gene: 0.

This CDR3 reads CASSLMGTNEKLFF. Written as DNA, the CDR3 is TGTGCCAGCAGTTTAATGGGCACTAATGAAAAACTGTTTTTT. The rearrangement links TRBV28 to TRBJ1-4; D is unclear. Germline V gene data show CDR1 as MDHEN and CDR2 as SYDVKM. V lost 2 bases and J 2 bases, leaving 6 bases between the germline ends. CDR3 length equals 14 residues.

The chain recombines TRBV7-2 with TRBJ2-1, with D perhaps matching TRBD2 (5 bases). The CDR3 covers 15 residues. Germline CDR1 and CDR2: SGHTA and FQGNSA. V was clipped by 5 bases and J by 6 bases, with 17 bases between them. CDR3 coding DNA: TGTGCCAGCAGCCTACTAGAGGTAGGTAGCAATGAGCAGTTCTTC. This translates into CASSLLEVGSNEQFF.

The V call is TRBV9, the J call TRBJ1-2; TRBD1 matches at 7 bases. CDR1 SGDLS and CDR2 YYNGEE come from the germline V gene. V lost 2 bases and J lost 3; bases outside the gene matches: 4. This CDR3 has 14 residues. In DNA form, the CDR3 reads TGTGCCAGCAGCGTTGATGGACAGGACTATGGCTACACCTTC. Its protein is CASSVDGQDYGYTF.

The table lists this clone with a count of one. The sample carries other DNA sequences with the same CDR3. This chain uses TRBV25-1 with TRBJ2-1; 9 bases fit TRBD2. J lost 5 bases, V lost 1 base, and 9 bases had no gene match. Germline V gene data show CDR1 as MGHDK and CDR2 as SYGVNS. The CDR3 is 17 amino acids. CDR3 DNA sequence: TGTGCCAGCAGTGAATCCCCGCTAGCGGGAAGCGACAATGAGCAGTTCTTC. This sequence encodes CASSESPLAGSDNEQFF.

This clone was counted a few times. The chain is built from TRBV5-1 and TRBJ1-1; 9 bases fit TRBD1. This CDR3 comprises 14 residues. CDR1 is SGHRS and CDR2 is YFSETQ in the germline V gene. After removal of 4 bases from V and 1 base from J, the junction contained 2 bases not matched to a gene. The CDR3 sequence: CASSRTGENTEAFF. The CDR3, as DNA: TGCGCCAGCAGCAGGACAGGGGAGAACACTGAAGCTTTCTTT.

This chain connects TRBV18 to TRBJ1-1, with 9 nucleotides matching TRBD1. Germline CDR1 KGHSH, CDR2 LQKENI. CDR3 length: 14 amino acids. V gave up 6 bases and J gave up 5 bases; unmatched junction bases: 7. The DNA of the CDR3 is TGTGCCAGCTCCGAACAGGGGGCGCTAACTGAAGCTTTCTTT. Residues: CASSEQGALTEAFF.

The rearrangement uses TRBV5-6 and TRBJ2-5, with a tentative D call TRBD1 (6 bases). This CDR3 is 14 amino acids long. CDR1 and CDR2 from the germline V gene are SGHDT and YYEEEE. Trimming stripped 3 bases from V and 4 bases from J, with 13 bases between. The CDR3 DNA follows: TGTGCCAGCAGCTCCCAGGCAGGGGCAGAGACCCAGTACTTC. Encoded protein: CASSSQAGAETQYF.

This rearrangement joins TRBV6-5 to TRBJ1-1; TRBD1 matches 9 bases. The germline gives CDR1 MNHEY, CDR2 SVGAGI. The V and J ends lost 0 bases and 7 bases, in that order; junction bases with no gene match: 9. The CDR3 sequence is 16 residues long. This CDR3 is CASSYSTGTGRGEAFF. The DNA for the CDR3 is TGTGCCAGCAGTTACTCGACCGGGACAGGGAGGGGTGAAGCTTTCTTT.

A few counts support this clone. The rearrangement links TRBV28 to TRBJ2-7, with TRBD2 identical over 11 bases. CDR3 length: 15 residues. The trim removed 6 bases at V and 2 bases at J, leaving 6 bases unmatched. Looked up from germline, CDR1 is MDHEN and CDR2 is SYDVKM. This CDR3 is CASRATSGSAYEQYV. CDR3 DNA: TGTGCCAGCAGAGCAACTAGCGGGAGCGCCTACGAGCAGTACGTC.

The DNA for the CDR3 is TGTGCCAGCAGCCTCCTTGGCGGACAGGGGGCCTATGAGCAGTTCTTC. Translated: CASSLLGGQGAYEQFF. The chain uses TRBV7-9 and TRBJ2-1, with 11 nucleotides matching TRBD1. Germline trimming cut 5 bases from V and 8 bases from J; bases unmatched to any gene: 11. There are 16 residues in the CDR3. Per germline, CDR1 SEHNR and CDR2 FQNEAQ (reference sequence).

The chain combines TRBV9 with TRBJ2-5; TRBD2 aligns across 9 bases. V shed 3 bases and J 5 bases; nucleotides not matched to a gene: 8. This CDR3 contains 15 residues. Germline V CDR1 and CDR2: SGDLS, YYNGEE. CDR3 DNA: TGTGCCAGCAGCGCCTCTAGCGGGATGAGCGAGACCCAGTACTTC. It yields the protein CASSASSGMSETQYF.

J is TRBJ2-3 and V is TRBV5-1, with 8 bases that match TRBD1. The CDR3 is made up of 14 amino acids. V was clipped by 1 base and J by 2 bases; unmatched bases: 0. Germline values: CDR1 SGHRS, CDR2 YFSETQ. CDR3 coding DNA: TGCGCCAGCAGCTTGCAGGGGGCCACAGATACGCAGTATTTT. Translating gives CASSLQGATDTQYF.

This rearrangement joins TRBV15 to TRBJ2-3; 9 positions agree with TRBD2. Germline lookup yields CDR1 LNHNV and CDR2 YYDKDF (reference sequence). The CDR3 covers 16 residues. With 6 bases clipped from V and 6 bases from J, the junction kept 13 bases outside the gene matches. As DNA, the CDR3 is TGTGCCACCAGTCCCCTTTCGAGCGGGGGGTCCGATACGCAGTATTTT. Residues: CATSPLSSGGSDTQYF. Full variable domain (remainder filled in from reference TRBV15 and TRBJ2-3): DAMVIQNPRYQVTQFGKPVTLSCSQTLNHNVMYWYQQKSSQAPKLLFHYYDKDFNNEADTPDNFQSRRPNTSFCFLDIRSPGLGDTAMYLCATSPLSSGGSDTQYFGPGTRLTVL.

The CDR3 DNA follows: TGTGCCGCCTCTGGGCAGGGGAACACCGGGGAGCTGTTTTTT. Translated, it gives CAASGQGNTGELFF. The chain employs TRBV10-3 and TRBJ2-2; tentatively, D is TRBD1 (5 bases). Trimming removed 11 bases at V and 1 base at J, with 14 bases between. CDR3 length: 14 amino acids. Germline assignment: CDR1 ENHRY and CDR2 SYGVKD.